The next 9 T cell receptor beta chains were all read from a single sample in a study of beta chain features in type 1 diabetes. Expressed TCRB transcripts were sequenced because the isolated RNA had all been reverse transcribed beforehand. Assay: immunoSEQ multiplex PCR; the TCRdb copy retains only in-frame clones and omits some. The sample yields 150,000 to 160,000 clones, 11% seen once. The material sequenced was central memory CD4+ T cells from blood. The receptor set was obtained from a man between 18 and 35 years old in good health.

This chain uses TRBV25-1 with TRBJ2-5; D ambiguous. V was shortened by 3 bases and J by 2 bases, with 10 bases between the two germline ends. This CDR3 region has 14 residues. Germline CDR1 is MGHDK and CDR2 is SYGVNS. In nucleotides, the CDR3 is TGTGCCAGCAGTGAGGCTAGGATTCAAGAGACCCAGTACTTC. Amino acids: CASSEARIQETQYF. Together with reference TRBV25-1 and TRBJ2-5, the CDR3 gives the full variable domain: EADIYQTPRYLVIGTGKKITLECSQTMGHDKMYWYQQDPGMELHLIHYSYGVNSTEKGDLSSESTVSRIRTEHFPLTLESARPSHTSQYLCASSEARIQETQYFGPGTRLLVL.

This clone was counted many times. V gene TRBV7-2 combines with J gene TRBJ2-7; D is perhaps TRBD2 (6 bases). Germline V CDR1 and CDR2: SGHTA, FQGNSA. V was shortened by 1 base and J by 4 bases, with 8 bases between the two germline ends. The CDR3 has 13 residues. The CDR3 region has the DNA TGTGCCAGCAGCTTAGGGACTATGTACGAGCAGTACTTC. This encodes CASSLGTMYEQYF.

The CDR3 here is CASSPTGWGYTF. The CDR3 DNA sequence: TGTGCCAGCAGCCCGACAGGGTGGGGCTACACCTTC. V usage is TRBV27 and J usage is TRBJ1-2; TRBD1 aligns across 7 bases. Per the germline V gene, CDR1 is MNHEY and CDR2 is SMNVEV (reference sequence). The CDR3 runs 12 residues. V was pared by 6 bases and J by 8 bases, with 6 bases of the junction left unmatched.

This clone has more than one count but fewer than ten. The genes are TRBV28 and TRBJ2-7; 7 bases agree with TRBD1. The V segment lost 3 bases and the J segment 0 bases; nucleotides outside the gene matches: 17. Germline lookup yields CDR1 MDHEN and CDR2 SYDVKM. The length of the CDR3 is 19 residues. CDR3 loop: CASSFSPLRQGRSSYEQYF. CDR3 nucleotides: TGTGCCAGCAGTTTCAGTCCACTCCGACAGGGCCGAAGCTCCTACGAGCAGTACTTC.

The rearrangement joins TRBV15 to TRBJ2-7, with D perhaps TRBD1 or TRBD2 (5 bases each). Germline assignment: CDR1 LNHNV and CDR2 YYDKDF (reference sequence). Trimming took 4 bases from V and 6 from J, leaving 16 bases between them. This CDR3 spans 14 amino acids. CDR3 nucleotides: TGTGCCACCAGCACCGGGACCTCGCCCGCCGAGCAGTACTTC. Amino acid sequence: CATSTGTSPAEQYF.

The sample holds many counts of this clone. This sample also contains other DNA sequences that code for the same CDR3. The V call is TRBV18, the J call TRBJ2-1, with D uncertain. V was clipped by 6 bases and J by 6 bases, with 6 bases between them. The CDR3 totals 11 residues. From germline, CDR1 is KGHSH and CDR2 LQKENI. As DNA, the CDR3 is TGTGCCAGCTCCCCTTTCAATGAGCAGTTCTTC. The encoded protein is CASSPFNEQFF.

The genes are TRBV6-6 and TRBJ2-1; D remains unclear. Trimming removed 0 bases at V and 4 bases at J, with 10 bases between. The CDR3 has 15 residues. The V gene's germline CDR1 is MNHNY and CDR2 SVGAGI (reference sequence). CDR3 residues: CASSYSGNLYNEQFF. Written as DNA, the CDR3 is TGTGCCAGCAGTTACTCAGGGAACCTATACAATGAGCAGTTCTTC.

About this clone itself: This may arise from a read error, as a much more abundant clone is one base away. Here the CDR3 DNA reads TGTGCCAGCAGCGTGAGGGACAGGGGCGGGGCAGATACGCAGTATTTT. It is translated as CASSVRDRGGADTQYF. The rearrangement uses TRBV5-6 and TRBJ2-3; 10 bases line up with TRBD1. Trimming at V came to 4 bases and at J to 4 bases, leaving 9 bases not matched to a gene. CDR1 is SGHDT, CDR2 YYEEEE, per germline. This CDR3 spans 16 amino acids.

This chain links TRBV14 with TRBJ1-4; D is unresolved. In germline, CDR1 is SGHDN, CDR2 FVKESK. V was shortened by 4 bases and J by 0 bases, with 3 bases between the two germline ends. The CDR3 consists of 13 residues. CDR3 amino acids: CASSRSTNEKLFF. The CDR3 DNA reads as TGTGCCAGCAGCCGGTCAACTAATGAAAAACTGTTTTTT. The full variable domain, in which reference TRBV14 and TRBJ1-4 provide the parts outside the CDR3, is EAGVTQFPSHSVIEKGQTVTLRCDPISGHDNLYWYRRVMGKEIKFLLHFVKESKQDESGMPNNRFLAERTGGTYSTLKVQPAELEDSGVYFCASSRSTNEKLFFGSGTQLSVL.